The 28 T cell receptor beta chains presented below share a single source sample, sequenced in a study of shared T cell receptors in the human thymus. The data were produced by immunoSEQ multiplex PCR, yet TCRdb's version contains in-frame clones alone and is incomplete. This sample has fewer than 700,000 clones, with 88% found just once. This same sample was also taken into another study, of human thymus T cells.

Sequenced material: thymocytes. Source of these receptors: a boy in the first two years of life with a congenital heart defect.

This clone was counted only a few times. DNA for the CDR3: TGTGCCAGCAGTGGATCTGAACAAGGCACTAGCGGAGACCCCTACAATGAGCAGTTCTTC. Residues: CASSGSEQGTSGDPYNEQFF. The genes are TRBV6-1 and TRBJ2-1; TRBD2 agrees at 8 bases. CDR3 length: 20 amino acids. The V gene end was trimmed by 4 bases and the J gene end by 2 bases; junction bases not matched to a gene: 19. Per the germline V gene, CDR1 is MNHNS and CDR2 is SASEGT.

As for this clone: In the same sample, other DNA sequences code for this CDR3. The J gene is TRBJ2-3, the V gene TRBV5-1; 8 bases agree with TRBD2. The germline CDR1 and CDR2 sequences are SGHRS and YFSETQ. J lost 0 bases, V lost 1 base, and 13 bases had no gene match. The CDR3 length is 19 residues. The CDR3 nucleotides read TGCGCCAGCAGCTTGAGGTCGGTCGGACTAGCAGTCAGCACAGATACGCAGTATTTT. As protein: CASSLRSVGLAVSTDTQYF. The full variable domain, rest sourced from reference TRBV5-1 and TRBJ2-3, is KAGVTQTPRYLIKTRGQQVTLSCSPISGHRSVSWYQQTPGQGLQFLFEYFSETQRNKGNFPGRFSGRQFSNSRSEMNVSTLELGDSALYLCASSLRSVGLAVSTDTQYFGPGTRLTVL.

V is TRBV5-4 and J is TRBJ2-5; TRBD1 aligns across 8 bases. Germline CDR1 reads SGHNT; CDR2 reads YYREEE (reference sequence). The CDR3 has 14 residues. V was clipped by 7 bases and J by 5 bases; unmatched bases: 10. The chain's CDR3 is CASGPGRDRETQYF. The CDR3 bases are TGTGCCAGCGGCCCTGGACGGGACAGGGAGACCCAGTACTTC.

The chain is built from TRBV6-6 and TRBJ2-7; TRBD1 might be the D (8 bases). Trimming removed 4 bases at V and 0 bases at J, with 16 bases between. This CDR3 comprises 16 residues. CDR1 is MNHNY, CDR2 SVGAGI, per germline (reference sequence). CDR3 residues: CASSCTTGGGSYEQYF. The CDR3, as DNA: TGTGCCAGCAGTTGTACTACAGGGGGGGGCTCCTACGAGCAGTACTTC.

V usage is TRBV2 and J usage is TRBJ2-1; 11 positions agree with TRBD2. CDR3 length: 18 amino acids. J gave up 0 bases and V 8 bases, and 12 bases lay outside the gene matches. Germline CDR1 reads SNHLY; CDR2 reads FYNNEI. CDR3 in DNA: TGTGCCAGCGCCGAGACTAGCGGGACCAATAGCTCCTACAATGAGCAGTTCTTC. It specifies CASAETSGTNSSYNEQFF.

The chain carries TRBV4-3 and TRBJ2-1; 8 bases are a match to TRBD1. Germline CDR1 LGHNA, CDR2 YSLEER. This CDR3 is 15 amino acids long. Losses at the gene ends were 5 bases for V and 4 bases for J; bases not matched to a gene: 7. CDR3 in DNA: TGCGCCAGCAGCGTACGACAGGGGATGTACAATGAGCAGTTCTTC. It yields the protein CASSVRQGMYNEQFF.

This clone occurred a few times. The chain couples TRBV6-5 to TRBJ2-3, with D maybe TRBD1 (5 bases). From germline, CDR1 is MNHEY and CDR2 SVGAGI. Trimming removed 4 bases at V and 6 bases at J, with 20 bases between. The CDR3 has 16 amino acids. The CDR3 DNA is TGTGCCAGCAGTTCATCCATCGACAGCGCCAGGGATACGCAGTATTTT. Translation: CASSSSIDSARDTQYF.

The chain uses TRBV30 and TRBJ1-1, with TRBD1 matching over 7 bases. The CDR3 length is 14 residues. Germline trimming cut 2 bases from V and 3 bases from J; bases unmatched to any gene: 6. Germline V gives CDR1 GTSNPN, CDR2 SVGIG (reference sequence). CDR3 sequence reads: CAWSPTGLDTEAFF. CDR3 coding DNA: TGTGCCTGGAGTCCGACAGGGCTGGACACTGAAGCTTTCTTT.

This clone has more than one count but fewer than ten. The genes are TRBV29-1 and TRBJ1-2, with TRBD1 identical over 9 bases. The CDR3 has 15 amino acids. After removal of 2 bases from V and 6 bases from J, the junction contained 10 bases not matched to a gene. Germline CDR1 is SQVTM and CDR2 is ANQGSEA. Here the CDR3 reads CSVEKGDRASDGYTF. The CDR3, as DNA: TGCAGCGTTGAAAAGGGGGACAGGGCGTCGGATGGCTACACCTTC.

This sequence joins TRBV7-9 and TRBJ1-1; 7 bases line up with TRBD1. J was trimmed by 2 bases and V by 1 base; bases with no gene match: 10. Germline assignment: CDR1 SEHNR and CDR2 FQNEAQ (reference sequence). The CDR3 runs to 17 residues. The CDR3 nucleotides are TGTGCCAGCAGCTTAGGCCCCTCAGGGGGTGGAAACACTGAAGCTTTCTTT. Amino acid sequence: CASSLGPSGGGNTEAFF. Full variable domain (missing parts from reference TRBV7-9 and TRBJ1-1): DTGVSQNPRHKITKRGQNVTFRCDPISEHNRLYWYRQTLGQGPEFLTYFQNEAQLEKSRLLSDRFSAERPKGSFSTLEIQRTEQGDSAMYLCASSLGPSGGGNTEAFFGQGTRLTVV.

The chain uses TRBV6-4 and TRBJ2-5; 14 bases align to TRBD2. There are 18 residues in the CDR3. V gave up 0 bases and J gave up 5 bases; unmatched junction bases: 8. Germline loops: CDR1 MRHNA, CDR2 SNTAGT. The chain's CDR3 is CASSDSRLAGGPGETQYF. CDR3 nucleotides: TGTGCCAGCAGTGACTCCAGACTAGCGGGAGGGCCAGGGGAGACCCAGTACTTC.

This sequence joins TRBV5-6 and TRBJ1-4; 8 bases are shared with TRBD1. The trim removed 0 bases at V and 10 bases at J, leaving 8 bases unmatched. This CDR3 has 15 amino acids. CDR1 is SGHDT and CDR2 is YYEEEE in the germline V gene. Here the CDR3 reads CASSLVATGAAKLFF. Here the CDR3 DNA reads TGTGCCAGCAGCTTGGTCGCGACAGGGGCTGCAAAACTGTTTTTT.

The V and J genes are TRBV28 and TRBJ2-1; the match to TRBD2 covers 9 bases. Germline trimming cut 6 bases from V and 10 bases from J; bases unmatched to any gene: 10. Germline V gene sequence: CDR1 MDHEN, CDR2 SYDVKM. The CDR3 is 14 residues long. CDR3 sequence (DNA): TGTGCCAGCAGGGAGCGGGGGGATAAAGGCGAGCAGTTCTTC. Its protein product is CASRERGDKGEQFF. Using reference TRBV28 and TRBJ2-1 for the parts outside the CDR3, the full variable domain is DVKVTQSSRYLVKRTGEKVFLECVQDMDHENMFWYRQDPGLGLRLIYFSYDVKMKEKGDIPEGYSVSREKKERFSLILESASTNQTSMYLCASRERGDKGEQFFGPGTRLTVL.

The chain joins TRBV6-5 to TRBJ1-5; 8 nucleotides agree with TRBD1. The CDR3 has 13 residues. V lost 6 bases to trimming and J lost 6 bases; unmatched junction nucleotides: 4. The germline V gene encodes CDR1 MNHEY and CDR2 SVGAGI. The CDR3 coding sequence is TGTGCCAGCAGGACAGGGGTGAGTCAGCCCCAGCATTTT. Translated: CASRTGVSQPQHF.

V usage is TRBV15 and J usage is TRBJ1-2, with a possible D match to TRBD1 (6 bases). The germline V gene has CDR1 LNHNV and CDR2 YYDKDF (reference sequence). Trimming stripped 2 bases from V and 7 bases from J, with 14 bases between. The CDR3 contains 14 residues. CDR3 DNA: TGTGCCACCAGCAGATATCGGGGAGGGGGTGGCTACACCTTC. Protein sequence: CATSRYRGGGGYTF. The full variable domain, rest sourced from reference TRBV15 and TRBJ1-2, is DAMVIQNPRYQVTQFGKPVTLSCSQTLNHNVMYWYQQKSSQAPKLLFHYYDKDFNNEADTPDNFQSRRPNTSFCFLDIRSPGLGDTAMYLCATSRYRGGGGYTFGSGTRLTVV.

This rearrangement joins TRBV5-1 to TRBJ2-7, with 14 bases fitting TRBD2. Per the germline V gene, CDR1 is SGHRS and CDR2 is YFSETQ. The CDR3 covers 15 residues. V was clipped by 4 bases and J by 5 bases; unmatched bases: 5. In DNA, the CDR3 is TGCGCCAGCAGCCGACTAGCGGGAGGGCCTAACGAGCAGTACTTC. It specifies CASSRLAGGPNEQYF.

V and J are TRBV2 and TRBJ2-5; weak D call: TRBD2 (5 bases). Germline V lookup: CDR1 SNHLY, CDR2 FYNNEI. There are 16 residues in the CDR3. Trimming shortened V by 11 bases and J by 5 bases, and 27 bases separated the two germline ends. The CDR3 here is CAGTSTNPLLEETQYF. CDR3 nucleotide sequence: TGTGCCGGCACTTCGACTAACCCCCTGTTGGAGGAGACCCAGTACTTC.

This chain joins TRBV5-4 and TRBJ2-7; 7 nucleotides agree with TRBD2. V dropped 4 bases and J dropped 6; count of bases not matched to a gene: 13. The length of the CDR3 is 15 residues. Germline V gene data show CDR1 as SGHNT and CDR2 as YYREEE (reference sequence). CDR3 nucleotide sequence: TGTGCCAGCAGCAATACCTGGGCGGGAGTAGGCGAGCAGTACTTC. Protein product: CASSNTWAGVGEQYF.

This clone was observed a single time. The J gene is TRBJ2-7, the V gene TRBV28; 7 bases are a match to TRBD2. Trimming at V came to 1 base and at J to 6 bases, leaving 9 bases not matched to a gene. Germline-derived CDR1 and CDR2 are MDHEN and SYDVKM. The CDR3 is made up of 15 amino acids. CDR3 sequence: CASSLSGGGRVEQYF. The DNA of the CDR3 is TGTGCCAGCAGTTTATCGGGGGGAGGGCGAGTCGAGCAGTACTTC. Filled out from reference TRBV28 and TRBJ2-7, the complete variable domain reads DVKVTQSSRYLVKRTGEKVFLECVQDMDHENMFWYRQDPGLGLRLIYFSYDVKMKEKGDIPEGYSVSREKKERFSLILESASTNQTSMYLCASSLSGGGRVEQYFGPGTRLTVT.

V and J are TRBV25-1 and TRBJ2-1, with no clear D. V shed 1 base and J shed 6 bases, with 7 bases lying between them. The CDR3 has 13 residues. The germline V gene has CDR1 MGHDK and CDR2 SYGVNS. Written as DNA, the CDR3 is TGTGCCAGCAGTGAATTTCCGGGCAATGAGCAGTTCTTC. Amino acids: CASSEFPGNEQFF.

This clone came up a few times. The chain carries TRBV11-2 and TRBJ2-1; 7 nucleotides line up with TRBD2. The CDR3 has 12 residues. Germline assignment: CDR1 SGHAT and CDR2 FQNNGV. After removal of 2 bases from V and 12 bases from J, the junction contained 4 bases not matched to a gene. The CDR3 DNA sequence: TGTGCCAGCAGCTTAACGTCGGGAGGGCAGTTCTTC. Amino acids: CASSLTSGGQFF.

V gene TRBV9 combines with J gene TRBJ1-2; D possibly corresponds to TRBD1 (6 bases). CDR1 and CDR2 (germline): SGDLS, YYNGEE. V lost 0 bases to trimming and J lost 9 bases, with 21 bases between them. CDR3 size: 16 residues. The CDR3 is CASSVAPGAIDNSYTF. CDR3 coding DNA: TGTGCCAGCAGCGTAGCCCCAGGGGCGATCGATAATAGCTACACCTTC.

The J gene is TRBJ2-7, the V gene TRBV28; TRBD2 matches 8 bases. Trimming took 5 bases from V and 5 from J; bases not matched to a gene: 17. The CDR3 contains 17 residues. Germline V gives CDR1 MDHEN, CDR2 SYDVKM. The CDR3 sequence is CASSHPPQTEAGDEQYF. CDR3 DNA sequence: TGTGCCAGCAGTCATCCCCCACAGACGGAAGCGGGGGACGAGCAGTACTTC.

The rearrangement joins TRBV9 to TRBJ2-3; D ambiguous. CDR1 and CDR2 from the germline V gene are SGDLS and YYNGEE. The V and J ends lost 2 bases and 2 bases respectively, with 12 bases between them. CDR3 length equals 15 residues. CDR3 region: CASSVPPGFTDTQYF. In nucleotides, the CDR3 is TGTGCCAGCAGCGTTCCTCCGGGTTTCACAGATACGCAGTATTTT.

J is TRBJ2-7 and V is TRBV4-3; D is possibly TRBD1 (7 bases). The CDR3 is 14 residues long. The germline V and J ends were trimmed by 0 bases and 3 bases, with 9 bases remaining between them. Germline V gene lookup returns CDR1 LGHNA and CDR2 YSLEER. CDR3 in amino acids: CASSQEQGGYEQYF. In DNA, the CDR3 is TGCGCCAGCAGCCAAGAGCAGGGGGGCTACGAGCAGTACTTC.

This chain links TRBV19 with TRBJ2-2; the match to TRBD1 covers 8 bases. The trim removed 5 bases at V and 6 bases at J, leaving 11 bases unmatched. The CDR3 runs to 16 residues. Germline CDR1 is LNHDA and CDR2 is SQIVND (reference sequence). The chain's CDR3 is CASSPARTGRPGELFF. CDR3 nucleotides: TGTGCCAGTAGTCCTGCCCGGACAGGGCGGCCCGGGGAGCTGTTTTTT. Full variable domain (rest looked up from reference TRBV19 and TRBJ2-2): DGGITQSPKYLFRKEGQNVTLSCEQNLNHDAMYWYRQDPGQGLRLIYYSQIVNDFQKGDIAEGYSVSREKKESFPLTVTSAQKNPTAFYLCASSPARTGRPGELFFGEGSRLTVL.

The rearrangement joins TRBV4-3 to TRBJ2-3; TRBD2 matches at 8 bases. In germline, CDR1 is LGHNA, CDR2 YSLEER. V lost 1 base to trimming and J lost 6 bases; unmatched junction nucleotides: 6. This CDR3 is built from 15 residues. The CDR3 here is CASSQAVAGGDTQYF. In DNA, the CDR3 is TGCGCCAGCAGCCAAGCGGTCGCGGGAGGTGATACGCAGTATTTT.

In this sample, this clone turned up once. The chain links TRBV5-5 to TRBJ2-1, with 7 bases that match TRBD2. V lost 5 bases, J lost 6 bases, and 11 bases stayed unmatched. The V gene's germline CDR1 is SGHKS and CDR2 YYEKEE (reference sequence). CDR3 length: 15 residues. The CDR3 nucleotides are TGTGCCAGCAGACAAGACAGCCGGACTAGCAATGAGCAGTTCTTC. Encoded protein: CASRQDSRTSNEQFF. The full variable domain, its missing parts supplied by reference TRBV5-5 and TRBJ2-1, is DAGVTQSPTHLIKTRGQQVTLRCSPISGHKSVSWYQQVLGQGPQFIFQYYEKEERGRGNFPDRFSARQFPNYSSELNVNALLLGDSALYLCASRQDSRTSNEQFFGPGTRLTVL.